This TCR beta chain comes out of a study of blood T cells in healthy people across ages. Study conclusions and caveats: Diversity of TCR beta correlated strongly with naive T cell percentage.

Together with a sample-barcoded 5' primer, a J-beta primer mix was included in a second PCR lasting about 7 to 11 cycles. CDR3-containing paired-end reads numbered at least 2.5 million in each sample. TCRdb reprocessed the 5' RACE reads via MiXCR and lists one record per CDR3 protein. The sample yields approximately 690,000 distinct CDR3 sequences, 40% to 45% seen once. Total RNA was isolated from each sample in quantities of at least 5 micrograms. Germline assignment: CDR1 MGHRA and CDR2 YSYEKL. CDR3 size: 14 residues. About this clonotype: The target antigen is unknown. One junction end disagrees with the germline gene, perhaps due to a read error.

The source material was blood. This clonotype was sampled from a man aged 80 or over in good health. The rearrangement uses TRBV4-1 and TRBJ2-3; D might be TRBD1 (6 bases). CDR3 sequence: CTSSQEQGVDTQYF. The CDR3 region has the DNA TGCACCAGCAGTCAAGAACAGGGCGTAGATACGCAGTATTTT.